This passage covers 4 T cell receptor beta chains from one sample sequenced in a study of CD8 T cells in Susac syndrome. Random hexamers were used to reverse transcribe the RNA input (about 0.45 to 1 ug). TCRdb ran MiXCR on the immunoSEQ multiplex PCR reads and lists one entry per CDR3 protein. This sample has 100,000 to 150,000 distinct CDR3 sequences, with about 92% found just once. Sample: CD8+ T cells from PBMCs. The source of these receptors is a human donor with multiple sclerosis.

The chain couples TRBV24-1 to TRBJ2-2; the match to TRBD1 covers 10 bases. V lost 7 bases to trimming and J lost 4 bases; unmatched junction nucleotides: 2. Germline assignment: CDR1 KGHDR and CDR2 SFDVKD. The CDR3 has 14 residues. This chain's CDR3 is CATSGQGGTGELFF. DNA of the CDR3: TGTGCCACCAGCGGACAGGGGGGCACCGGGGAGCTGTTTTTT.

This chain connects TRBV24-1 to TRBJ2-1; D remains unclear. The CDR3 contains 12 residues. CDR1 and CDR2 (germline): KGHDR, SFDVKD. Trimming took off 1 base at V and 5 bases at J, with 2 bases between the two ends. The CDR3 spells CATSDLDNEQFF. The CDR3 region has the DNA TGTGCCACCAGTGATTTAGACAATGAGCAGTTCTTC.

V gene TRBV7-9 combines with J gene TRBJ1-2, with D perhaps TRBD1 (5 bases). The V end was cut by 1 base, the J end by 5 bases, with 8 bases between. Germline lookup yields CDR1 SEHNR and CDR2 FQNEAQ (reference sequence). This CDR3 has 13 residues. CDR3 sequence reads: CASSLGAGYGYTF. The CDR3, as DNA: TGTGCCAGCAGCTTAGGGGCAGGGTATGGCTACACCTTC.

The chain employs TRBV7-9 and TRBJ1-2, with D unresolved. Germline lookup yields CDR1 SEHNR and CDR2 FQNEAQ (reference sequence). With 5 bases removed from V and 2 bases from J, the gap between germline ends came to 9 bases. This CDR3 is built from 13 residues. CDR3 nucleotide sequence: TGTGCCAGCAGCGCCTCAATCAACTATGGCTACACCTTC. Protein: CASSASINYGYTF.